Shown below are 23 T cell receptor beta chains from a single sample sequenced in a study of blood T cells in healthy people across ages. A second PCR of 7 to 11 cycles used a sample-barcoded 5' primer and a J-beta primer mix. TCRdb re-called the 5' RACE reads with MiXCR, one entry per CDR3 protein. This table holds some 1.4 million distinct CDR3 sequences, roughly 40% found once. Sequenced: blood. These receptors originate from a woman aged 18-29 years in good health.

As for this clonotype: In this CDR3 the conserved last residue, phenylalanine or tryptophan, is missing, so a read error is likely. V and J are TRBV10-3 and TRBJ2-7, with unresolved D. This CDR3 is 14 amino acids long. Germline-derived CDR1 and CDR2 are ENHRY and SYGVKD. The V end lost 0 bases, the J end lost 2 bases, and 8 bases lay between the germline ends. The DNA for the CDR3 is TGTGCCATCAGTGAGTCACAGAATACCTACGAGCAGTACTTA. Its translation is CAISESQNTYEQYL.

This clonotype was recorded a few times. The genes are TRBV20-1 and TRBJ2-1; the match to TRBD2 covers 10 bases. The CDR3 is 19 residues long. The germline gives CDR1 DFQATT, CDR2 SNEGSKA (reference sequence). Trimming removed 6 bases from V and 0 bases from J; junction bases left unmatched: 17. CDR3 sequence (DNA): TGCAGTGCCTTCCCTAGCGGGAGCCTGAAAGAGAGCTCCTACAATGAGCAGTTCTTC. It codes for CSAFPSGSLKESSYNEQFF.

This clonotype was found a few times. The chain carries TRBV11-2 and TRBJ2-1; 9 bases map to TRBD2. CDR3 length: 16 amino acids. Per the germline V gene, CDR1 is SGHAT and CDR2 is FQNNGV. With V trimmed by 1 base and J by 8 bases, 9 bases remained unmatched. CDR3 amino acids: CASSLGDRLAADEQFF. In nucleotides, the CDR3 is TGTGCCAGCAGCTTAGGGGACCGACTAGCGGCCGATGAGCAGTTCTTC.

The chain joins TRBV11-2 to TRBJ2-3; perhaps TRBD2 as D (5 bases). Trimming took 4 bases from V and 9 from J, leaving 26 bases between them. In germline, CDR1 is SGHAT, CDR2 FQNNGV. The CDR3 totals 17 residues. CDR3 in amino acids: CASSSRGVGAPEETQYF. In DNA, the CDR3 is TGTGCCAGCAGCTCCCGGGGAGTGGGAGCGCCTGAGGAAACGCAGTATTTT. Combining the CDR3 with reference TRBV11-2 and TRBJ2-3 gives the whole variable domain EAGVAQSPRYKIIEKRQSVAFWCNPISGHATLYWYQQILGQGPKLLIQFQNNGVVDDSQLPKDRFSAERLKGVDSTLKIQPAKLEDSAVYLCASSSRGVGAPEETQYFGPGTRLTVL.

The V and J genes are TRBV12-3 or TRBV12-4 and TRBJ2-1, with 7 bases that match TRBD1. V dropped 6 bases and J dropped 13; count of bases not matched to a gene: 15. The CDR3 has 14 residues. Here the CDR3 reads CASSRDSGRETQFF. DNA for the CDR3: TGTGCCAGCAGCCGGGACAGTGGGCGAGAGACCCAGTTCTTC.

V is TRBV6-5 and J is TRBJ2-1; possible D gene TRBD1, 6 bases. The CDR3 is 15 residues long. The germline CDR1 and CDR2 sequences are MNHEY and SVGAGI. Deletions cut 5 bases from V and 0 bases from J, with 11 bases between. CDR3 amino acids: CASSATGNSYNEQFF. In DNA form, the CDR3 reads TGTGCCAGCAGTGCGACAGGCAACTCCTACAATGAGCAGTTCTTC.

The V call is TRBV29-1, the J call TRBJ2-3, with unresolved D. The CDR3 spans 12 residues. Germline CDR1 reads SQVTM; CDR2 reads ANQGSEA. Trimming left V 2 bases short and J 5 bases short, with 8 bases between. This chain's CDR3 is CSVELKRDTQYF. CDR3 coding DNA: TGCAGCGTTGAATTAAAAAGAGATACGCAGTATTTT.

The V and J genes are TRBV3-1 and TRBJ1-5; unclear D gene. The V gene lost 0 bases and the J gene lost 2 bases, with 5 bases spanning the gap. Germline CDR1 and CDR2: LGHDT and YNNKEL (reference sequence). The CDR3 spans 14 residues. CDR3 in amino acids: CASSQDHRNQPQHF. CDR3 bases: TGTGCCAGCAGCCAAGACCATCGCAATCAGCCCCAGCATTTT.

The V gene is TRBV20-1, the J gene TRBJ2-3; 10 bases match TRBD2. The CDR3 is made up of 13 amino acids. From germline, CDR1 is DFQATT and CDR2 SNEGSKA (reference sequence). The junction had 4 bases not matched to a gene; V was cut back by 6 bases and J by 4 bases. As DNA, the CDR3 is TGCAGTGCCCCCACTAGCGGGGCAGATACGCAGTATTTT. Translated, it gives CSAPTSGADTQYF.

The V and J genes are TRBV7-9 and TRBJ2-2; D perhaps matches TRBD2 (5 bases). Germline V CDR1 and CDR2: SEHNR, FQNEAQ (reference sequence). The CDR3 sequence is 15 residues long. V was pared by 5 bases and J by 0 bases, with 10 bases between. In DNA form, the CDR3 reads TGTGCCAGCAGCGGACTGAAAACGAACACCGGGGAGCTGTTTTTT. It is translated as CASSGLKTNTGELFF. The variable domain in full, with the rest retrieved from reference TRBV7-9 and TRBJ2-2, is DTGVSQNPRHKITKRGQNVTFRCDPISEHNRLYWYRQTLGQGPEFLTYFQNEAQLEKSRLLSDRFSAERPKGSFSTLEIQRTEQGDSAMYLCASSGLKTNTGELFFGEGSRLTVL.

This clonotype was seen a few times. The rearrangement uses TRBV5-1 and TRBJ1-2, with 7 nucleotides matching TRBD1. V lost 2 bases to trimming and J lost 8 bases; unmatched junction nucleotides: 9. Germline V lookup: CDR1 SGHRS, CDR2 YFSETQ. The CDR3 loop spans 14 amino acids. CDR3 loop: CASSLATGTEGYTF. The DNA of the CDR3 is TGCGCCAGCAGCTTAGCGACAGGGACAGAAGGCTACACCTTC. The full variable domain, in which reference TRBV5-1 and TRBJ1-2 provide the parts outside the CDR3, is KAGVTQTPRYLIKTRGQQVTLSCSPISGHRSVSWYQQTPGQGLQFLFEYFSETQRNKGNFPGRFSGRQFSNSRSEMNVSTLELGDSALYLCASSLATGTEGYTFGSGTRLTVV.

CDR3 nucleotide sequence: TGTGCCAGCAGCTTGGGTATGGACGAGCAGTACTTC. It specifies CASSLGMDEQYF. The genes are TRBV11-2 and TRBJ2-7; D remains unclear. The CDR3 length is 12 residues. Germline CDR1 and CDR2: SGHAT and FQNNGV. The V end was cut by 3 bases, the J end by 5 bases, with 8 bases between. The whole variable domain, filled in from reference TRBV11-2 and TRBJ2-7, reads EAGVAQSPRYKIIEKRQSVAFWCNPISGHATLYWYQQILGQGPKLLIQFQNNGVVDDSQLPKDRFSAERLKGVDSTLKIQPAKLEDSAVYLCASSLGMDEQYFGPGTRLTVT.

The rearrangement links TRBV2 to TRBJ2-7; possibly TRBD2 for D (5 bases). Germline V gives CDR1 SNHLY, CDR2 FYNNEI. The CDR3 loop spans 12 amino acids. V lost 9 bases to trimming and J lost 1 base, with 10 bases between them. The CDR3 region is CASRTLSYEQYF. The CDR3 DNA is TGTGCCAGTCGGACTTTATCCTACGAGCAGTACTTC.

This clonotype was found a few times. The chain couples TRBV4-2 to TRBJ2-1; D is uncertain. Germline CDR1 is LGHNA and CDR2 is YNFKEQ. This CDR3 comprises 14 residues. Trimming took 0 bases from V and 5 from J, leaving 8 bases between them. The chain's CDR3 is CASSQDGSNNEQFF. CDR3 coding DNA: TGTGCCAGCAGCCAAGATGGATCCAACAATGAGCAGTTCTTC.

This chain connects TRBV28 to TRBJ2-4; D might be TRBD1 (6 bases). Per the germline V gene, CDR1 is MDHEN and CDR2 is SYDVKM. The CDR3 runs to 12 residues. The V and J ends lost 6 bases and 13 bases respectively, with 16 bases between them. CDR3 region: CASRADSYKQYF. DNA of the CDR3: TGTGCCAGCAGGGCGGACAGTTACAAGCAGTACTTC.

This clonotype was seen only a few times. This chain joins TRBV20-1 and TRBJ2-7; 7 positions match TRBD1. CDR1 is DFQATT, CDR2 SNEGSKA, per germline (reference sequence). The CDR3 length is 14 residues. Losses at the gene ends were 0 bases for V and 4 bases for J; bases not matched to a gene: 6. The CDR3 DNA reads TGCAGTGCTAGAGATCAGCAGGGGGTTTACGAGCAGTACTTC. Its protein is CSARDQQGVYEQYF.

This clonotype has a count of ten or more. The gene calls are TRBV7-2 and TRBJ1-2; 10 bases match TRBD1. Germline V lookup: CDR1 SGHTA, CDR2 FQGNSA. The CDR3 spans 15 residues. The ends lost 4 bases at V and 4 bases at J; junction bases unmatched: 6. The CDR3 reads CASSYRDRGSYGYTF. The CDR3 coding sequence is TGTGCCAGCAGCTACCGGGACAGGGGTTCCTATGGCTACACCTTC.

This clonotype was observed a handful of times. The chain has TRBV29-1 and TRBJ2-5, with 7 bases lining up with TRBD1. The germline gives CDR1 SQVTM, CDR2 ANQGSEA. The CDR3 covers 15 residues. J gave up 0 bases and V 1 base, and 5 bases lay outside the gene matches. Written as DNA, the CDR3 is TGCAGCGTTGAAGGGTCAGGGGGACACCAAGAGACCCAGTACTTC. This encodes CSVEGSGGHQETQYF.

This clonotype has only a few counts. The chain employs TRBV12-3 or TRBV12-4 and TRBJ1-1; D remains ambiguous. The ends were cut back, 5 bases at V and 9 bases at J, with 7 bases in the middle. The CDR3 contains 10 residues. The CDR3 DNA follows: TGTGCCAGCAGTCTGAATAAAGCTTTCTTT. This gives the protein CASSLNKAFF.

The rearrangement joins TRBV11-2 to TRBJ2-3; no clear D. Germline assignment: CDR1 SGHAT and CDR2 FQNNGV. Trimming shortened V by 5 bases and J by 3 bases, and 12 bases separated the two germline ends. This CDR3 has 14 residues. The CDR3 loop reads CASSEELLTDTQYF. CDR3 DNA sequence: TGTGCCAGCAGCGAGGAACTACTGACAGATACGCAGTATTTT.

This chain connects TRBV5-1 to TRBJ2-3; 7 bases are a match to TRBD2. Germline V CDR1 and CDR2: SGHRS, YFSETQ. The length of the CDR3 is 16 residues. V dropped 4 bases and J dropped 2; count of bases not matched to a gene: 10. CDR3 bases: TGCGCCAGCAGCCCAGGAATGGGAGGGCCCACAGATACGCAGTATTTT. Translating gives CASSPGMGGPTDTQYF.

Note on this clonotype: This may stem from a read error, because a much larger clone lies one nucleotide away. CDR3 sequence: CASSQEGTVDQGQFF. In DNA, the CDR3 is TGCGCCAGCAGCCAAGAGGGGACGGTGGACCAAGGGCAGTTCTTC. J is TRBJ2-1 and V is TRBV4-1; D may be TRBD1 or TRBD2 (5 bases each). The CDR3 has 15 amino acids. Trimming removed 0 bases from V and 12 bases from J, with 18 bases in between. Germline V CDR1 and CDR2: MGHRA, YSYEKL.

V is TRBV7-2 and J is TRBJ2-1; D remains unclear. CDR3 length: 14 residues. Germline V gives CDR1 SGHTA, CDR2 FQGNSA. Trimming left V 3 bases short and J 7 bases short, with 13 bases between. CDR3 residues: CASSFLGVLNEQFF. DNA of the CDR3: TGTGCCAGCAGCTTTCTCGGTGTCCTTAATGAGCAGTTCTTC.